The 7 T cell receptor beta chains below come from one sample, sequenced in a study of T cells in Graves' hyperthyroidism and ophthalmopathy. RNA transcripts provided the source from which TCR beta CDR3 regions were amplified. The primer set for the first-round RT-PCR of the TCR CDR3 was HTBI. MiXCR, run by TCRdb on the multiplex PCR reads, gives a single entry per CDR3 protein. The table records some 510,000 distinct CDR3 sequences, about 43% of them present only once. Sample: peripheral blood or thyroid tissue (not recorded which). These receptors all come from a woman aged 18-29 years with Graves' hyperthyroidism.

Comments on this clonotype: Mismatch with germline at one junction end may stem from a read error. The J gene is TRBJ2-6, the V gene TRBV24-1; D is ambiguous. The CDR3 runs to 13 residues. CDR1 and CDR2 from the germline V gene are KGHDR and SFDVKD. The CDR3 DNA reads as TGTGCCAGCAGTTTGATTGGGGCCAACGTCCTGACTTTC. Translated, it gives CASSLIGANVLTF.

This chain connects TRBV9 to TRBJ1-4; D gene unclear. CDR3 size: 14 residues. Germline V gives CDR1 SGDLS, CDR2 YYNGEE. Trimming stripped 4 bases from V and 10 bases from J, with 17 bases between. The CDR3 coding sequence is TGTGCCAGCAGCTTAGCAATGACGGGTGGAAAACTGTTTTTT. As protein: CASSLAMTGGKLFF.

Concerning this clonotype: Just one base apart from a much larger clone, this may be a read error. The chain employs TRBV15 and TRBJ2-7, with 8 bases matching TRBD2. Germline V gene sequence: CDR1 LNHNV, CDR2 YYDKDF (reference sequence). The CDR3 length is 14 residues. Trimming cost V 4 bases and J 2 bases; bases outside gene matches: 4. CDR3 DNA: TGTGCCACCAGCACCGGGGGGGGGGCCTACGAGCAGTACTTC. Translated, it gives CATSTGGGAYEQYF.

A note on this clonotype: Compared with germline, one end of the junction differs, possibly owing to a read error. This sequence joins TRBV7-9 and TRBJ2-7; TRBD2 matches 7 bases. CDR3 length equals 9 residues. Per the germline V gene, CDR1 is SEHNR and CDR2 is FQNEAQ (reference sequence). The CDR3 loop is CASSPGRRF. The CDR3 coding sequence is TGTGCCAGCAGTCCCGGGAGGCGTTTC. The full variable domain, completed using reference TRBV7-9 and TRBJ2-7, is DTGVSQNPRHKITKRGQNVTFRCDPISEHNRLYWYRQTLGQGPEFLTYFQNEAQLEKSRLLSDRFSAERPKGSFSTLEIQRTEQGDSAMYLCASSPGRRFGPGTRLTVT.

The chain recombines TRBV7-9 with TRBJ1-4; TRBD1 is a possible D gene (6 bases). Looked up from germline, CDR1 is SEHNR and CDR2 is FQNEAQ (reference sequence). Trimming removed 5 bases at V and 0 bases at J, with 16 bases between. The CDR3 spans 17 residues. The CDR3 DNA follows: TGTGCCAGCAGCCTGGACAGATATACTGCAACTAATGAAAAACTGTTTTTT. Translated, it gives CASSLDRYTATNEKLFF.

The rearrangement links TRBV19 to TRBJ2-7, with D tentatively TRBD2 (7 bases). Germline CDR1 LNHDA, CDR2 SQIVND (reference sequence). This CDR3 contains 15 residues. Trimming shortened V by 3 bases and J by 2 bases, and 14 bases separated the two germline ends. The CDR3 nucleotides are TGTGCCAGTAGTATTGGGCGGGGGCCTACCTACGAGCAGTACTTC. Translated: CASSIGRGPTYEQYF.

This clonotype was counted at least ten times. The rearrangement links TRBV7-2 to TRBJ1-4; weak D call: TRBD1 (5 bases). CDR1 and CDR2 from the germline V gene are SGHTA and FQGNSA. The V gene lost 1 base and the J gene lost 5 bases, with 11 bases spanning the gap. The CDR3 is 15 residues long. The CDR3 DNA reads TGTGCCAGCAGCTTAGTTCCAGGGTGGAATGAAAAACTGTTTTTT. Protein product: CASSLVPGWNEKLFF.